This T cell receptor beta chain was sequenced for a study of shared clonotypes between healthy human individuals. Study details: Two female and a few male donors aged 18 to 49 were enrolled.

In the authors' methods: As immunoSEQ supplied junction-only sequences (without quality scores), filtering differed. Here immunoSEQ multiplex PCR was the method, and the copy in TCRdb shows in-frame clones only, minus some. V, J and clone size derive from that table, while D and trimming were established from the DNA sequence. The table lists some 500,000 clones, 77% of them singletons. To note about this clone: The antigen remains unidentified.

Study results and limitations: Sequencing depth was expected to affect clonotype sharing among donors.

Healthy HIV-negative adults with no recent acute infections or vaccinations were recruited as donors. CDR1 and CDR2 from the germline V gene are LGHNA and YSLEER. V lost 0 bases to trimming and J lost 3 bases; unmatched junction nucleotides: 5. This CDR3 spans 15 amino acids. V gene TRBV4-3 combines with J gene TRBJ2-7; TRBD1 matches at 7 bases. Sequences were obtained from PBMCs. The receptor comes from a woman in her thirties or forties in good health. Some clones in this sample may be carry-over from other donors' samples. CDR3 sequence (DNA): TGCGCCAGCAGCCAAGAAGCCCGACAGGGCTACGAGCAGTACTTC. Translation gives CASSQEARQGYEQYF.